This TCR beta chain was found in a study of T cells after yellow fever vaccination. This clonotype was recorded many times. Using its own MiXCR run on the 5' RACE reads, TCRdb lists one record per CDR3 protein. The table lists hundreds of thousands of distinct CDR3 sequences, 18% of them singletons, with roughly a sixth in the top ten. Germline loops: CDR1 MNHEY, CDR2 SMNVEV (reference sequence). The V gene end was trimmed by 9 bases and the J gene end by 4 bases; junction bases not matched to a gene: 2. The CDR3 has 11 residues. This chain joins TRBV27 and TRBJ1-2; 7 bases match TRBD1. Specimen: PBMCs, collected before the yellow fever booster vaccination. This receptor was identified in a man aged 18 to 29 who received the YFV17D yellow fever vaccine. CDR3 region: CASSGGYGYTF. CDR3 DNA: TGTGCCAGTTCAGGGGGCTATGGCTACACCTTC.